This T cell receptor beta chain was retrieved from a study of T cell repertoires in cytomegalovirus infection (dated by TCRdb to between 2018 and 2021). For the study in its entirety: Because public TCR beta signatures pointed to carriage of CMV infection together with the matching HLA type, the HLA type of each donor mattered for the analysis.

General findings and caveats noted by the study authors: In both this cohort and an independent approximately 350-donor cohort, the cumulative frequency of public TCR beta family members distinguished carriers of CMV infection plus the relevant HLA type. The ex vivo response was dominated by HLA-C-restricted CMV-specific TCR beta clonotypes, and the single most frequent clonotype in two of eight donors was supplied by these HLA-C-restricted clonotypes.

The sample was run on an Illumina HiSeq 1500. The public reads were reprocessed in TCRdb via fastp at Q25 and MiXCR, keeping in-frame beta chains. Each CDR3 protein gets just one entry, which takes the most common genes and DNA from the rows behind it. The table for this sample lists roughly 640,000 distinct CDR3 sequences; less than 25% of them were counted only once. The ten largest account for 8% of the sample. As concerns this clonotype: Its cognate antigen has yet to be identified. A much larger clone differs from this one at a single base, so this may be a read error.

V ends up 3 bases short and J 5 bases short, with an unmatched junction base count of 13. CDR1 SGHVT and CDR2 SQSDAQ were looked up in the germline V gene. The CDR3 spans 16 residues, from the cysteine through the phenylalanine. The entry retains the CDR3 DNA only, 48 bases that are in frame from base 1. The sequence derives from a human donor in good health (CMV status not recorded). Some clones in this sample may be carry-over from other donors' samples. The specimen sequenced was CD8+ T cells from PBMCs. This sequence uses TRBV7-4 and TRBJ2-7; 7 bases in the junction line up with TRBD1. The CDR3 here reads CASSFPRDSSGHEQYF. The DNA sequence reads TGTGCCAGCAGCTTCCCCCGGGACAGTAGTGGCCACGAGCAGTACTTC.